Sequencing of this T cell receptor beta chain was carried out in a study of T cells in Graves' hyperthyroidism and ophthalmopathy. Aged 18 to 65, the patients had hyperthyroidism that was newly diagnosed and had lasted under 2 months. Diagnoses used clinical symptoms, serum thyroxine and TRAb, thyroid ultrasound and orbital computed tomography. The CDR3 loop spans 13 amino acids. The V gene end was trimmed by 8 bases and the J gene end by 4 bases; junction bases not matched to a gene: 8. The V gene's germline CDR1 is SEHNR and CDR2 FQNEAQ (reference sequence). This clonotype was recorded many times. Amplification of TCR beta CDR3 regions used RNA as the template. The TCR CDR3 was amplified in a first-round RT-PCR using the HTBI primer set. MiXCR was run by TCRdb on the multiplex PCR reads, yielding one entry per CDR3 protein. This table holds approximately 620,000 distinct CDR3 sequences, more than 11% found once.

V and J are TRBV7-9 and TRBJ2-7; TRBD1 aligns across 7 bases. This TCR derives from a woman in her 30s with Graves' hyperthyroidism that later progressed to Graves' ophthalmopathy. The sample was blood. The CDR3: CASRPGTDYEQYF. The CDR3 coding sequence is TGTGCCAGCCGTCCGGGGACAGATTACGAGCAGTACTTC.